A selection of T cell receptor beta chains follows, all from one sample in a study of B cell selection in AIRE deficiency. Repertoires were generated with immunoSEQ multiplex PCR, while TCRdb's copy carries only in-frame clones and drops some. Of tens of thousands of clones detected, around 90% appear once; the ten largest clones hold 1.4%. The source material was CD4+CD25+ Tregs sorted from PBMCs. Every receptor here comes from a human donor in good health. Both conserved end residues are part of each CDR3. A D gene is named only where the DNA matches it firmly. Size is omitted from some rows. Given values are once, few, many or a class for expanded clones.

>TRBD2|NA|15|TRBJ2-7|TRBV6-5
CADRDLAGSPYEQYF
TGTGCCGACCGGGATCTAGCGGGATCCCCCTACGAGCAGTACTTC
>NA|NA|13|TRBJ2-7|TRBV6-1
CASSATDLGEQYF
TGTGCCAGCAGTGCGACAGATCTAGGCGAGCAGTACTTC
>TRBD1|NA|13|TRBJ1-2|TRBV6-1
CASSERGGYGYTF
TGTGCCAGCAGTGAAAGAGGGGGCTACGGCTACACCTTC
>TRBD2|NA|15|TRBJ2-3|TRBV7-9
CASSPTGLGTDTQYF
TGTGCCAGCAGCCCGACGGGACTAGGTACAGATACGCAGTATTTT
>NA|NA|16|TRBJ2-5|TRBV5-1
CASSANAGAAQETQYF
TGCGCCAGCAGCGCCAATGCAGGGGCCGCTCAAGAGACCCAGTACTTC
>NA|NA|13|TRBJ2-7|TRBV11-3
CASSSDSFREQYF
TGTGCCAGCAGCTCGGACAGTTTTCGCGAGCAGTACTTC
>NA|NA|13|TRBJ2-1|TRBV5-6
CASSLVSPAEQFF
TGTGCCAGCAGCTTGGTTAGCCCGGCTGAGCAGTTCTTC
>TRBD2|NA|14|TRBJ2-3|TRBV5-1
CASSLSGTVDTQYF
TGCGCCAGCAGCTTGAGCGGGACTGTAGATACGCAGTATTTT
>NA|NA|15|TRBJ1-4|TRBV28
CASSPRTANNEKLFF
TGTGCCAGCAGTCCTAGGACGGCTAATAATGAAAAACTGTTTTTT
>NA|NA|14|TRBJ2-1|TRBV14
CASSQVSSLNEQFF
TGTGCCAGCAGCCAAGTGTCTAGCCTCAATGAGCAGTTCTTC
>NA|NA|15|TRBJ1-1|TRBV10-3
CAISLSGGGNTEAFF
TGTGCCATCAGTCTCTCCGGGGGGGGGAACACTGAAGCTTTCTTT
>NA|NA|15|TRBJ1-2|TRBV18
CASSPGMVSGYGYTF
TGTGCCAGCTCACCAGGAATGGTATCCGGCTATGGCTACACCTTC
>TRBD1|once|14|TRBJ2-7|TRBV7-9
CASSSRQGNYEQYF
TGTGCCAGCAGCTCCCGACAGGGGAACTACGAGCAGTACTTC
>TRBD1|few|16|TRBJ1-2|TRBV7-9
CASSLGGGGRVRGYTF
TGTGCCAGCAGCTTAGGAGGAGGGGGCCGGGTACGTGGCTACACCTTC
>TRBD2|NA|14|TRBJ2-1|TRBV30
CAWSGRALSDEQFF
TGTGCCTGGAGCGGGAGGGCCCTCTCCGATGAGCAGTTCTTC
>NA|NA|17|TRBJ2-4|TRBV7-8
CASSLDRRLTAKNIQYF
TGTGCCAGCAGCTTGGATCGGCGGCTTACGGCCAAAAACATTCAGTACTTC
>NA|NA|11|TRBJ2-1|TRBV5-5
CASSLGVEQFF
TGTGCCAGCAGCCTGGGGGTGGAGCAGTTCTTC
>NA|few|14|TRBJ2-3|TRBV10-2
CASSAAHRTDTQYF
TGCGCCAGCAGTGCGGCGCACCGCACAGATACGCAGTATTTT
>NA|NA|14|TRBJ1-2|TRBV6-5
CASSPGQLNYGYTF
TGTGCCAGCAGCCCAGGACAGCTAAACTATGGCTACACCTTC
>NA|NA|14|TRBJ2-2|TRBV5-1
CASSSDTSSGELFF
TGCGCCAGCAGCTCTGACACTAGCTCCGGGGAGCTGTTTTTT
>NA|NA|13|TRBJ2-7|TRBV7-9
CASSGGGPYEQYF
TGTGCCAGCAGCGGCGGGGGCCCCTACGAGCAGTACTTC
>TRBD1|NA|16|TRBJ1-1|TRBV7-2
CASSTVGTAQNTEAFF
TGTGCCAGCAGCACGGTAGGGACAGCCCAGAACACTGAAGCTTTCTTT
>NA|NA|9|TRBJ1-2|TRBV29-1
CSVRAGYTF
TGCAGCGTTCGGGCTGGCTACACCTTC
>NA|once|14|TRBJ2-5|TRBV7-2
CASSLAGTQETQYF
TGTGCCAGCAGCTTAGCGGGGACTCAAGAGACCCAGTACTTC
>TRBD2|NA|16|TRBJ2-1|TRBV2
CANSLAGASSYNEQFF
TGTGCCAACTCACTAGCGGGAGCTAGCTCCTACAATGAGCAGTTCTTC
>TRBD1|NA|15|TRBJ1-2|TRBV11-2
CASSPGTGANYGYTF
TGTGCCAGCAGCCCAGGGACAGGGGCTAACTATGGCTACACCTTC
>NA|NA|16|TRBJ1-4|TRBV7-9
CASSPRPFPTNEKLFF
TGTGCCAGCAGCCCGAGACCCTTCCCAACTAATGAAAAACTGTTTTTT
>NA|NA|13|TRBJ1-1|TRBV19
CASSPGTLTEAFF
TGTGCCAGCTCTCCGGGGACGTTGACTGAAGCTTTCTTT
>TRBD1|NA|16|TRBJ2-6|TRBV5-5
CASSLELGQGWTVLTF
TGTGCCAGCAGCTTGGAACTGGGACAGGGCTGGACCGTCCTGACTTTC
>NA|NA|14|TRBJ2-1|TRBV19
CASSIVAAYNEQFF
TGTGCCAGTAGTATAGTAGCGGCTTACAATGAGCAGTTCTTC
>NA|NA|12|TRBJ2-1|TRBV5-1
CASSSQGDEQFF
TGCGCCAGCAGCTCACAGGGCGATGAGCAGTTCTTC
>NA|NA|14|TRBJ2-1|TRBV5-1
CASSLGGPRGEQFF
TGCGCCAGCAGCTTGGGAGGTCCGAGGGGTGAGCAGTTCTTC
>TRBD2|once|18|TRBJ2-7|TRBV5-1
CASSLEASGSRIPYEQYF
TGCGCCAGCAGCTTGGAGGCTAGCGGGAGTAGGATCCCCTACGAGCAGTACTTC
>NA|NA|11|TRBJ2-7|TRBV28
CASSLWGEQYF
TGTGCCAGCAGTTTATGGGGTGAGCAGTACTTC
>TRBD2|NA|19|TRBJ2-1|TRBV5-4
CASSPGFGSGGSSYNEQFF
TGTGCCAGCAGCCCGGGGTTCGGTAGCGGGGGAAGCTCCTACAATGAGCAGTTCTTC
>NA|NA|13|TRBJ1-1|TRBV11-3
CASSLQTNTEAFF
TGTGCCAGCAGCCTACAGACGAACACTGAAGCTTTCTTT
>NA|NA|16|TRBJ2-1|TRBV25-1
CASSDPSGGSYNEQFF
TGTGCCAGCAGTGATCCCTCTGGAGGCAGCTACAATGAGCAGTTCTTC
>NA|NA|14|TRBJ2-3|TRBV7-2
CASTDMAGGDTQYF
TGTGCCAGCACCGACATGGCCGGTGGGGATACGCAGTATTTT
>NA|NA|11|TRBJ2-7|TRBV10-2
CASSEYYEQYF
TGCGCCAGCAGTGAGTACTACGAGCAGTACTTC
>NA|NA|14|TRBJ1-2|TRBV5-4
CASSLVSGTYGYTF
TGTGCCAGCAGCTTGGTCTCCGGGACTTATGGCTACACCTTC
>NA|NA|17|TRBJ1-6|TRBV27
CASSRTAQSSYNSPLHF
TGTGCCAGCAGTCGGACTGCCCAGAGCTCCTATAATTCACCCCTCCACTTT
>NA|few|14|TRBJ1-2|TRBV7-2
CASSEDRDLHGYTF
TGTGCCAGCAGCGAAGACCGGGACCTCCATGGCTACACCTTC
>TRBD2|NA|18|TRBJ2-6|TRBV19
CASSARGGSSSGANILTF
TGTGCCAGTAGTGCCCGCGGGGGGTCTAGCTCTGGGGCCAACATCCTGACTTTC
>TRBD1|NA|17|TRBJ2-3|TRBV6-1
CASSGQIYRGSTDTQYF
TGTGCCAGCAGTGGTCAAATCTACAGGGGCAGCACAGATACGCAGTATTTT